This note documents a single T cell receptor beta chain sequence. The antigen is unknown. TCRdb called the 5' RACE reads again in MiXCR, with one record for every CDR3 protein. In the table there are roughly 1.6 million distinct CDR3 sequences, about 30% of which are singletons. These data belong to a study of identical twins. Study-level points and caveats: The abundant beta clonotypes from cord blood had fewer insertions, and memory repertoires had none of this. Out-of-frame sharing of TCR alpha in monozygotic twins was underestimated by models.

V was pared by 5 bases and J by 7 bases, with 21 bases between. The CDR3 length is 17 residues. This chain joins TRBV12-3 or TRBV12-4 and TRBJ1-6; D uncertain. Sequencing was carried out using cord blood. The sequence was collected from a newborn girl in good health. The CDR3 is CASSLAIGGGRNSPLHF. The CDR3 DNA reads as TGTGCCAGCAGTCTCGCTATAGGTGGCGGGCGAAATTCACCCCTCCACTTT.